This T cell receptor (beta chain) was observed in a study of sequential checkpoint blockade in melanoma. Study at large: First-line arms were nivolumab then ipilimumab, or the reverse, randomized 1:1.

Findings of the study overall: About 30 times likelier clinical benefit followed increased tumor T-cell fraction and clonality.

V lost 4 bases and J 0 bases, leaving 4 bases between the germline ends. From germline, CDR1 is WSHSY and CDR2 SAAADI. The CDR3 runs 14 residues. As for this clone: Its specificity is unknown.

Treatment reported: randomized to nivolumab then ipilimumab (arm A) or the reverse (arm B). The method was immunoSEQ multiplex PCR; TCRdb's version includes in-frame clones alone and lacks a portion of them. The top ten hold roughly 16% of the sample, which has about 6,000 clones, around a fifth seen once. The sequence came from a human donor with melanoma. This specimen consisted of tumor tissue (inferred from file names), obtained from a patient given nivolumab and ipilimumab in sequence. The V call is TRBV10-2, the J call TRBJ2-6; no definite D call. The CDR3 DNA sequence: TGCGCCAGCAGTGCTGTCTCTGGGGCCAACGTCCTGACTTTC. Protein sequence: CASSAVSGANVLTF.